One sample yielded the 22 T cell receptor beta chains listed below, sequenced in a study of blood T cell repertoires in COVID-19. Measured with immunoSEQ multiplex PCR; TCRdb has only the in-frame clones, and not every one. The top ten clones hold approximately 2.4% of a sample with about 240,000 clones, approximately 88% of them seen once. The specimen was PBMCs or T cells enriched from blood (not recorded which). The receptors shown here come from a woman in her 30s with acute COVID-19.

The chain recombines TRBV11-2 with TRBJ1-1; D not resolved. The CDR3 sequence is 14 residues long. Looked up from germline, CDR1 is SGHAT and CDR2 is FQNNGV. The V end lost 2 bases, the J end lost 4 bases, and 11 bases lay between the germline ends. CDR3 nucleotides: TGTGCCAGCAGCTTAATGGAGCTGGGCACTGAAGCTTTCTTT. Translating it yields CASSLMELGTEAFF.

The V and J genes are TRBV28 and TRBJ1-1; 9 nucleotides match TRBD1. The germline gives CDR1 MDHEN, CDR2 SYDVKM. This CDR3 comprises 15 residues. After removal of 6 bases from V and 5 bases from J, the junction contained 10 bases not matched to a gene. CDR3 bases: TGTGCCAGCAGGGACCCCGGGACAGGGAAAACTGAAGCTTTCTTT. Protein: CASRDPGTGKTEAFF.

The chain joins TRBV4-3 to TRBJ1-2; D unresolved. V was clipped by 0 bases and J by 3 bases, with 17 bases between them. Germline V gene lookup returns CDR1 LGHNA and CDR2 YSLEER. This CDR3 comprises 17 residues. Written as DNA, the CDR3 is TGCGCCAGCAGCCAAGAGGGAGGCACACGGGCCTACTATGGCTACACCTTC. The encoded protein is CASSQEGGTRAYYGYTF.

V is TRBV5-1 and J is TRBJ1-6; a weak D match, TRBD1 (6 bases). Deletions cut 3 bases from V and 7 bases from J, with 11 bases between. Germline CDR1 is SGHRS and CDR2 is YFSETQ. The length of the CDR3 is 14 residues. The chain's CDR3 is CASSSSGVNSPLHF. DNA for the CDR3: TGCGCCAGCAGCTCATCAGGGGTCAATTCACCCCTCCACTTT.

This chain uses TRBV19 with TRBJ1-1; D remains unclear. The CDR3 consists of 15 residues. The V gene lost 1 base and the J gene lost 3 bases, with 12 bases spanning the gap. Germline CDR1 LNHDA, CDR2 SQIVND (reference sequence). This CDR3 reads CASSIARVRDTEAFF. The DNA for the CDR3 is TGTGCCAGTAGTATAGCGAGGGTAAGGGACACTGAAGCTTTCTTT.

The gene calls are TRBV21-1 and TRBJ2-7; the tabulated D call, TRBD1, remains unverified against the DNA. TRBV21-1 is described as a pseudogene. The CDR3 consists of 18 residues. In nucleotides, the CDR3 is TGTGCCAGCAGCAAAAAAAACTCCGACCGGACAGGCCCCGCCGAGCAGTACTTC. It translates to CASSKKNSDRTGPAEQYF.

CDR3 in amino acids: CAWSFFSLNTIYF. The CDR3 nucleotides are TGTGCCTGGAGTTTTTTTTCCCTGAACACCATATATTTT. The rearrangement links TRBV30 to TRBJ1-3, with D unclear. The germline gives CDR1 GTSNPN, CDR2 SVGIG (reference sequence). V was trimmed by 2 bases and J by 7 bases, leaving 12 bases between them. The CDR3 contains 13 residues.

The rearrangement joins TRBV7-9 to TRBJ2-5, with D tentatively TRBD1 (6 bases). V was pared by 3 bases and J by 5 bases, with 10 bases between. CDR3 size: 13 residues. Germline V CDR1 and CDR2: SEHNR, FQNEAQ (reference sequence). In DNA, the CDR3 is TGTGCCAGCAGCTTCAGGGGAACGGAGACCCAGTACTTC. It specifies CASSFRGTETQYF.

The gene calls are TRBV18 and TRBJ1-2, with TRBD1 matching over 9 bases. Germline V gene lookup returns CDR1 KGHSH and CDR2 LQKENI. The CDR3 is 17 residues long. V lost 6 bases to trimming and J lost 0 bases; unmatched junction nucleotides: 11. CDR3 in amino acids: CASSTGGDIGANYGYTF. In nucleotides, the CDR3 is TGTGCCAGCTCCACAGGGGGCGATATTGGAGCTAACTATGGCTACACCTTC.

This rearrangement joins TRBV30 to TRBJ1-2, with D possibly TRBD1 on 5 matching bases. Germline CDR1 is GTSNPN and CDR2 is SVGIG (reference sequence). This CDR3 is 14 amino acids long. Between the trimmed V and J ends, which lost 0 bases and 3 bases, there was a span of 11 bases. The CDR3 region has the DNA TGTGCCTGGAGTGTAAAGGGGCCTGACTATGGCTACACCTTC. This sequence encodes CAWSVKGPDYGYTF.

The chain recombines TRBV11-3 with TRBJ1-4; a weak D match, TRBD1 (5 bases). Germline CDR1 and CDR2: SGHNT and YENEEA. Trimming removed 5 bases from V and 7 bases from J, with 14 bases in between. The CDR3 consists of 14 residues. The CDR3 nucleotides read TGTGCCAGCAGCCACCCTGGGGCACCTGAAAAACTGTTTTTT. It specifies CASSHPGAPEKLFF.

This rearrangement joins TRBV9 to TRBJ1-1; TRBD1 matches at 11 bases. The germline CDR1 and CDR2 sequences are SGDLS and YYNGEE. V was pared by 3 bases and J by 5 bases, with 6 bases of the junction left unmatched. The CDR3 covers 15 residues. The CDR3: CASSEGQGEWTEAFF. Here the CDR3 DNA reads TGTGCCAGCAGCGAGGGACAGGGGGAATGGACTGAAGCTTTCTTT.

The chain couples TRBV12-5 to TRBJ1-1; weak D call: TRBD1 (5 bases). Germline-derived CDR1 and CDR2 are LGHNT and FRNRAP. The CDR3 is 14 residues long. Trimming removed 3 bases from V and 2 bases from J, with 10 bases in between. The DNA of the CDR3 is TGTGCTAGTGGTTTTGAAGGGGTCAACACTGAAGCTTTCTTT. Protein sequence: CASGFEGVNTEAFF.

The chain joins TRBV5-1 to TRBJ1-2; D is perhaps TRBD1 (6 bases). Per the germline V gene, CDR1 is SGHRS and CDR2 is YFSETQ. The CDR3 extends over 15 amino acids. V was trimmed by 3 bases and J by 3 bases, leaving 15 bases between them. The CDR3 nucleotides are TGCGCCAGCAGCTCTACAGGGAATCAAGACTATGGCTACACCTTC. It yields the protein CASSSTGNQDYGYTF. Variable domain in full (rest from reference TRBV5-1 and TRBJ1-2): KAGVTQTPRYLIKTRGQQVTLSCSPISGHRSVSWYQQTPGQGLQFLFEYFSETQRNKGNFPGRFSGRQFSNSRSEMNVSTLELGDSALYLCASSSTGNQDYGYTFGSGTRLTVV.

The chain links TRBV7-9 to TRBJ1-2; TRBD1 matches at 8 bases. CDR1 is SEHNR and CDR2 is FQNEAQ in the germline V gene (reference sequence). This CDR3 spans 13 amino acids. The V and J ends lost 7 bases and 3 bases, in that order; junction bases with no gene match: 4. This CDR3 is CASTAGGDYGYTF. The CDR3, as DNA: TGTGCCAGCACCGCAGGGGGCGACTATGGCTACACCTTC.

This clone was observed a single time. This rearrangement joins TRBV19 to TRBJ2-5, with 8 nucleotides matching TRBD1. Trimming cost V 5 bases and J 5 bases; bases outside gene matches: 10. This CDR3 has 15 amino acids. Looked up from germline, CDR1 is LNHDA and CDR2 is SQIVND (reference sequence). In nucleotides, the CDR3 is TGTGCCAGTAGTCCGTACTTACAGGGGGGCGAGACCCAGTACTTC. Protein product: CASSPYLQGGETQYF. The whole variable domain, filled in from reference TRBV19 and TRBJ2-5, reads DGGITQSPKYLFRKEGQNVTLSCEQNLNHDAMYWYRQDPGQGLRLIYYSQIVNDFQKGDIAEGYSVSREKKESFPLTVTSAQKNPTAFYLCASSPYLQGGETQYFGPGTRLLVL.

The chain uses TRBV10-3 and TRBJ1-2; the match to TRBD1 covers 7 bases. Germline V gene sequence: CDR1 ENHRY, CDR2 SYGVKD. The V segment lost 4 bases and the J segment 4 bases; nucleotides outside the gene matches: 3. CDR3 size: 13 residues. CDR3 amino acids: CAISAGDSYGYTF. The CDR3 bases are TGTGCCATCAGTGCCGGGGACAGCTATGGCTACACCTTC.

This chain links TRBV27 with TRBJ2-1, with 13 bases that match TRBD2. This CDR3 has 16 residues. Germline lookup yields CDR1 MNHEY and CDR2 SMNVEV (reference sequence). The V and J ends lost 3 bases and 2 bases, in that order; junction bases with no gene match: 1. CDR3 DNA: TGTGCCAGCAGTTTCGGACTAGCGGGGGCCTACAATGAGCAGTTCTTC. This sequence encodes CASSFGLAGAYNEQFF.

This chain joins TRBV2 and TRBJ1-5; D is perhaps TRBD1 (6 bases). CDR3 size: 14 residues. The germline gives CDR1 SNHLY, CDR2 FYNNEI. V was trimmed by 6 bases and J by 6 bases, leaving 15 bases between them. The CDR3 sequence is CASRLQGSGQPQHF. Here the CDR3 DNA reads TGTGCCAGCAGGCTACAGGGTTCGGGTCAGCCCCAGCATTTT.

This clone appeared a few times. The chain carries TRBV27 and TRBJ1-1, with D perhaps TRBD1 (5 bases). Germline loops: CDR1 MNHEY, CDR2 SMNVEV (reference sequence). The V gene lost 3 bases and the J gene lost 8 bases, with 13 bases spanning the gap. There are 13 residues in the CDR3. CDR3 sequence (DNA): TGTGCCAGCAGTTTTATAAGGTCAGGGGAAGCTTTCTTT. Translated, it gives CASSFIRSGEAFF.

The CDR3 DNA reads as TGTGCCAGCATATCCCGACAGGGAAGGTACGAGCAGTACTTC. Protein sequence: CASISRQGRYEQYF. The J gene is TRBJ2-7, the V gene TRBV6-5; 7 bases line up with TRBD1. V was pared by 7 bases and J by 4 bases, with 10 bases of the junction left unmatched. The V gene's germline CDR1 is MNHEY and CDR2 SVGAGI. The CDR3 loop spans 14 amino acids.

This clone appeared a single time. This chain uses TRBV5-1 with TRBJ1-4; no clear D. CDR1 is SGHRS, CDR2 YFSETQ, per germline. The CDR3 is 14 amino acids. The ends were cut back, 6 bases at V and 7 bases at J, with 16 bases in the middle. CDR3 amino acids: CASTRTGGGEKLFF. CDR3 coding DNA: TGCGCCAGCACAAGAACGGGAGGAGGTGAAAAACTGTTTTTT.